This entry features one T cell receptor beta chain sequence. Its specificity is not known. The data stem from a study of cytomegalovirus exposure and HLA in healthy donors. Study at large: Most donors, around 81% of a few hundred genotyped, fell in the Caucasian-associated ancestry cluster. Findings and caveats of the study: The study labeled approximately 150 TCR beta chains cytomegalovirus-associated. Immune exposure data for these donors was limited to CMV serostatus.

Germline V CDR1 and CDR2: SGHRS, YFSETQ. The CDR3 consists of 15 residues. V was cut by 0 bases and J by 2 bases, with 9 bases left in between. These donors, healthy bone marrow donors, were studied. In the PCR, 60 Vbeta and 13 Jbeta primers were used. Sequencing used immunoSEQ multiplex PCR; TCRdb keeps in-frame clones, though not all of them. Here the sample spans some 210,000 clones, roughly four fifths being singletons. Sequencing was performed on PBMCs. The J gene is TRBJ1-3, the V gene TRBV5-1; the D is unclear. The origin of this receptor is a woman between 25 and 40 years old in good health and CMV-seropositive. CDR3 sequence: CASSLGASAGNTIYF. CDR3 DNA sequence: TGCGCCAGCAGCTTGGGGGCATCTGCTGGAAACACCATATATTTT.